By share of the sample, the clone carrying this T cell receptor beta chain is medium-sized. Multiplex PCR with BIOMED2 TRB-A/B primer pools amplified TRB rearrangements. TCRdb recomputed calls from the multiplex PCR reads with MiXCR, one row per CDR3 protein. The repertoire holds roughly 11,000 distinct CDR3 sequences, 30% to 35% seen once, with around an eighth in the top ten. The data were obtained in a study of T and B cells in COVID-19 patients. The wider study: The recovered cohort's median age was 34 years, versus roughly 63 years in active infection.

Unmatched junction bases numbered 4, after V lost 1 base and J lost 0 bases. There are 16 residues in the CDR3. Germline V gene lookup returns CDR1 SQVTM and CDR2 ANQGSEA. Blood genomic DNA input for TRB amplification was about 240-550 ng. The TCR sequence derives from a human donor with active COVID-19. Specimen: blood. The J gene is TRBJ2-3, the V gene TRBV29-1, with 10 bases lining up with TRBD2. This CDR3 reads CSVEGTSGHSTDTQYF. The CDR3, as DNA: TGCAGCGTTGAAGGGACTAGCGGCCACAGCACAGATACGCAGTATTTT.